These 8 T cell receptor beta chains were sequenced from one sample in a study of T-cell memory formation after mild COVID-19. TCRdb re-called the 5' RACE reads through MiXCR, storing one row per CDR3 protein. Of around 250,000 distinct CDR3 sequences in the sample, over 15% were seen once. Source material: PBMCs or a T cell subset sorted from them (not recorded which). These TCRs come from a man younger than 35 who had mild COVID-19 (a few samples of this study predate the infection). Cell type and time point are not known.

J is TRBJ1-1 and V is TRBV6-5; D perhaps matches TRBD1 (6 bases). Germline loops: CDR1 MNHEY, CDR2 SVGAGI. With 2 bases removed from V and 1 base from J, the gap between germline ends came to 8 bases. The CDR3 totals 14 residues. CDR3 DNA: TGTGCCAGCAGTTACACAGGGACGAACACTGAAGCTTTCTTT. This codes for CASSYTGTNTEAFF.

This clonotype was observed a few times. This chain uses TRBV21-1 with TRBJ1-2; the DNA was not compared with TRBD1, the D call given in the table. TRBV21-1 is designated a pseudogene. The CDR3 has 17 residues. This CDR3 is CASSLESDRGQGYGYTF. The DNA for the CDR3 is TGTGCCAGCAGCTTGGAGAGCGACAGGGGGCAAGGCTATGGCTACACCTTC.

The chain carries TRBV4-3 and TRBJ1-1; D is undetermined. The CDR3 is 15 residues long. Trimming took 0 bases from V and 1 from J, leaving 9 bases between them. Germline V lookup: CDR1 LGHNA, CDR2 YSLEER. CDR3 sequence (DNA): TGCGCCAGCAGCCAAGAAGGACCGGCGAACACTGAAGCTTTCTTT. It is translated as CASSQEGPANTEAFF.

This CDR3 is CASSEGGPTNTGELFF. CDR3 nucleotides: TGTGCCAGCAGCGAGGGGGGACCTACGAACACCGGGGAGCTGTTTTTT. This sequence joins TRBV9 and TRBJ2-2; tentatively, D is TRBD1 or TRBD2 (6 bases each). The V gene lost 3 bases and the J gene lost 0 bases, with 12 bases spanning the gap. The CDR3 sequence is 16 residues long. Looked up from germline, CDR1 is SGDLS and CDR2 is YYNGEE.

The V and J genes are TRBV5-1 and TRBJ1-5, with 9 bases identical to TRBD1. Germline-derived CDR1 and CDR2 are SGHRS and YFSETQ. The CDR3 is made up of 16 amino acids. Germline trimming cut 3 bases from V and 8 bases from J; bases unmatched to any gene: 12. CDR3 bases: TGCGCCAGCAGCTGGGGGACAGGGATTAAGATGGAGCCCCAGCATTTT. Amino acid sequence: CASSWGTGIKMEPQHF. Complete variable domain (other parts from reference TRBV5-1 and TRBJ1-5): KAGVTQTPRYLIKTRGQQVTLSCSPISGHRSVSWYQQTPGQGLQFLFEYFSETQRNKGNFPGRFSGRQFSNSRSEMNVSTLELGDSALYLCASSWGTGIKMEPQHFGDGTRLSIL.

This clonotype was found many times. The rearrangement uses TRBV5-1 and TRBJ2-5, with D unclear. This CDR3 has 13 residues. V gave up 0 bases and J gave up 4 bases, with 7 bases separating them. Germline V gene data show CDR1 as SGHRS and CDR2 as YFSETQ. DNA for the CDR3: TGCGCCAGCAGCTTGGGTGGGGTAGAGACCCAGTACTTC. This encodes CASSLGGVETQYF.

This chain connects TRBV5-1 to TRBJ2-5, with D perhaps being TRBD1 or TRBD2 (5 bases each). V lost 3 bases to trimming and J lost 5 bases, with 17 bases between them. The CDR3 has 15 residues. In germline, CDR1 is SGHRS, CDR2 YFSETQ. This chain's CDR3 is CASSSSGTKEETQYF. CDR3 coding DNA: TGCGCCAGCAGCTCTTCGGGGACGAAAGAGGAGACCCAGTACTTC.

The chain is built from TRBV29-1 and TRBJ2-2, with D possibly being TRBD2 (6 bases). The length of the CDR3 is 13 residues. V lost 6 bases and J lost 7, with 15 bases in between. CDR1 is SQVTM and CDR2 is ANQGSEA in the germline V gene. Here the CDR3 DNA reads TGCAGCGTGGGGTGGAGGGGCGGCGGGGAGCTGTTTTTT. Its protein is CSVGWRGGGELFF.